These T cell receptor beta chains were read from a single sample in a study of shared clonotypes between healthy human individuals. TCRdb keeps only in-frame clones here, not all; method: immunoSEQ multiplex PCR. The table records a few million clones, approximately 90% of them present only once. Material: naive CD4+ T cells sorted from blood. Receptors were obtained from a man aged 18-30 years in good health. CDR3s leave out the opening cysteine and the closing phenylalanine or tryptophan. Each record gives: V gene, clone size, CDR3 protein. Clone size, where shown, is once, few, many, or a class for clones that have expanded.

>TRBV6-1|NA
ASSEAPGPEPQH
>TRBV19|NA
ASSTPWDRVGRSPLH
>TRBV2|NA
ASSLGRGISTDTQY
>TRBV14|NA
ASSPTTGGRAHNEQF
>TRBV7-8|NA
ASSLAGSPLH
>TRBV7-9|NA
ASSIAGGASTDTQY
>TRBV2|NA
AGGRDISYEQY
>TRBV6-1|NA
ASSGQMNTEAF
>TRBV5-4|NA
ASSATVGQQY
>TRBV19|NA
ASSPGLTYNSPLH
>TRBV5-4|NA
ASSPEGPRGEQY
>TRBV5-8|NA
ASSTWDRSYEQY
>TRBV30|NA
AWSKDRGNQPQH
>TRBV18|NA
ASSPILATDTQY
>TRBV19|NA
ASTEDRVHGYT
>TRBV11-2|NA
ASSFSGTRTSEQY
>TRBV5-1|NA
ASSLEGTSGVSETQY
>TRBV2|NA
ASMLLGQGITEAF
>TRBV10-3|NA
AIADGTGDEQY
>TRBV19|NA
ASRLLAGGDTQY
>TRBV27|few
ASSILTDSPLH
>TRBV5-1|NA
ASNPTLAGASNEQF
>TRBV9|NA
ASSVAMHNEQF
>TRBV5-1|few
ASSLKDSPLH
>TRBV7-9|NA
ASSLGERGEKLF
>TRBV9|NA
ASSVAVGSGELF
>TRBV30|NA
AWSVLYTQY
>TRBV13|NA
ASSRDRETNEQF
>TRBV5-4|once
ASSLGGVQDEKLF
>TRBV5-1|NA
ASSSRKTSGGYNEQF
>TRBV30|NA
AWSVGQKETQY
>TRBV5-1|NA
ASSNGLGANEQF
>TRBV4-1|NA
ASSQGGGSGTQY
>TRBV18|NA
ASSPSIHPAVRSETQY
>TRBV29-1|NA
SVGAVNTEAF
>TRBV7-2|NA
ASSSRRDHRTDTQY
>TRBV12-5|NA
ASGSGTGGAYGYT
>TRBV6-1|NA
ASSDRSSGSYEQY
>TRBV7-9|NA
ASSLRDRGHEQY
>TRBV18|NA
ASSSLDNTEAF
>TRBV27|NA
ASSFRQATGELF
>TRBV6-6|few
AGADYYGYT
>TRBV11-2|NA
ASSLGQKTQETQY
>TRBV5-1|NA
ASSLETVASGNTIY
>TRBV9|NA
ASSVGDRGNTIY
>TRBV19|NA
ASSTSGGEQF
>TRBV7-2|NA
ASSLVIAGGPGETQY
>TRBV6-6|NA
ASSRDLNTEAF
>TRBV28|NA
ASRRQGLAGGTGELF
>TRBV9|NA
ASSVLAGDSYEQY
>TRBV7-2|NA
ASSGQGTRGYT
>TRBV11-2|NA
ASTRDPNYGYT
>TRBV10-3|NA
AISESARANYGYT
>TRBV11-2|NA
ASSLGPPYEQY